Listed below are T cell receptor beta chains from one sample, sequenced in a study of patients and donors after allogeneic stem cell transplantation. MiXCR, run by TCRdb on the RT-PCR reads, gives a single entry per CDR3 protein. The table lists 800,000 to 1,000,000 distinct CDR3 sequences, around 17% of them singletons. Sequenced: blood, either unsorted or a sorted T cell fraction (not recorded which). The receptors derive from a human donor who was either an allogeneic HSCT recipient or a stem cell or donor lymphocyte infusion donor (not recorded which). It is not recorded whose cells these are; they may come from a transplant donor. Each CDR3 is given with its conserved first and last residue. A D gene is named only where the DNA matches it firmly. Size tells how often a clone was seen (once, few, many) or the class of an expanded clone, and some rows leave it out.

clone_size	v_call	d_call	j_call	cdr3_aa	cdr3_nt
.	TRBV5-1	TRBD2	TRBJ2-4	CASSFRPATSGLAKNIQYF	TGCGCCAGCAGCTTTCGCCCAGCAACTAGCGGTCTAGCCAAAAACATTCAGTACTTC
.	TRBV10-3	.	TRBJ1-2	CAISERQLLYGYTF	TGTGCCATCAGTGAACGCCAGCTCCTCTATGGCTACACCTTC
.	TRBV7-2	TRBD1	TRBJ2-1	CGLGRGLYNEQFF	TGTGGACTAGGCAGGGGGCTCTACAATGAGCAGTTCTTC
few	TRBV6-1	.	TRBJ2-7	CASSETGGLNYEQYF	TGTGCCAGCAGTGAAACGGGCGGATTGAACTACGAGCAGTACTTC
.	TRBV20-1	.	TRBJ1-3	CSASRGSSGNTIYF	TGCAGTGCTAGTAGGGGCAGCTCTGGAAACACCATATATTTT
.	TRBV6-1	TRBD1	TRBJ1-5	CAASKGAGQPQHF	TGTGCCGCCTCCAAGGGGGCCGGTCAGCCCCAGCATTTT
.	TRBV6-1	.	TRBJ2-3	CASSPQGGGTDTQYF	TGTGCCAGCAGTCCTCAGGGGGGAGGGACAGATACGCAGTATTTT
.	TRBV19	.	TRBJ1-1	CASSKTVMNTEAFF	TGTGCCAGTAGTAAGACAGTCATGAACACTGAAGCTTTCTTT
few	TRBV5-1	TRBD2	TRBJ2-1	CASSDIKTSGRPRPFF	TGCGCCAGCAGCGATATTAAGACTAGCGGGAGGCCCCGGCCGTTCTTC
many	TRBV7-9	.	TRBJ2-1	CASRFSGATYNEQFF	TGTGCCAGTCGATTTTCGGGGGCCACCTACAATGAGCAGTTCTTC
.	TRBV11-1	TRBD2	TRBJ2-2	CASSLGTSGTGELFF	TGTGCCAGCAGCCTCGGGACTAGCGGTACCGGGGAGCTGTTTTTT
few	TRBV7-7	.	TRBJ2-3	CASITGRGSTDTQYF	TGTGCCAGCATTACCGGCCGAGGGAGCACAGATACGCAGTATTTT
.	TRBV5-5	.	TRBJ1-4	CASSPLEGSVGKLFF	TGTGCCAGCAGCCCCTTAGAGGGCTCGGTGGGAAAACTGTTTTTT
few	TRBV28	TRBD2	TRBJ2-1	CASSPASGRALNEQFF	TGTGCCAGCAGTCCGGCTAGCGGGAGGGCCTTGAATGAGCAGTTCTTC
.	TRBV3-1	.	TRBJ2-3	CASSQLGASTDTQYF	TGTGCCAGCAGCCAATTGGGGGCGTCCACAGATACGCAGTATTTT
many	TRBV24-1	.	TRBJ2-1	CATSDPDSFSYNEQFF	TGTGCCACCAGTGACCCGGACAGTTTCTCCTACAATGAGCAGTTCTTC
.	TRBV25-1	.	TRBJ1-2	CASSDSTSYGYTF	TGTGCCAGCAGTGACTCGACGTCTTATGGCTACACCTTC
.	TRBV11-3	TRBD2	TRBJ2-1	CASSLELGGINEQFF	TGTGCCAGCAGCTTAGAACTGGGGGGGATCAATGAGCAGTTCTTC
.	TRBV7-2	TRBD1	TRBJ2-1	CASSLIRDRGNEQFF	TGTGCCAGCAGCTTAATTCGAGACAGGGGTAATGAGCAGTTCTTC
.	TRBV27	TRBD2	TRBJ2-1	CASSLGLAGVREQFF	TGTGCCAGCAGTTTGGGGCTAGCGGGAGTTCGAGAGCAGTTCTTC
few	TRBV7-9	TRBD1	TRBJ2-7	CASSSGTGSPYEQYF	TGTGCCAGCAGCTCCGGGACAGGGAGTCCCTACGAGCAGTACTTC
.	TRBV20-1	.	TRBJ2-3	CSATISSGGASDTQYF	TGCAGTGCCACAATCTCCTCCGGTGGTGCGTCAGATACGCAGTATTTT
many	TRBV6-6	.	TRBJ2-2	CASTANTGELFF	TGTGCCAGCACCGCGAACACCGGGGAGCTGTTTTTT
few	TRBV12-3/TRBV12-4	.	TRBJ2-2	CASRRPNTGELFF	TGTGCCAGCAGGCGCCCGAACACCGGGGAGCTGTTTTTT
.	TRBV2	.	TRBJ2-3	CASSEGSLGGQYF	TGTGCCAGCAGTGAAGGGTCCTTAGGAGGGCAGTATTTT
few	TRBV12-3/TRBV12-4	TRBD1	TRBJ2-1	CASSLPRDRGPNEQFF	TGTGCCAGCAGTCTACCCCGGGACAGGGGTCCCAATGAGCAGTTCTTC
.	TRBV6-1	TRBD1	TRBJ1-5	CASKREQGDRPQHF	TGTGCCAGCAAAAGAGAACAGGGGGATCGGCCCCAGCATTTT
many	TRBV7-6	.	TRBJ2-2	CASSSTASNTGELFF	TGTGCCAGCAGCTCGACAGCTTCGAACACCGGGGAGCTGTTTTTT
.	TRBV3-1	TRBD2	TRBJ2-2	CASSLLGLAGDGELFF	TGTGCCAGCAGCCTCCTGGGACTAGCGGGAGACGGGGAGCTGTTTTTT
few	TRBV12-3/TRBV12-4	.	TRBJ2-4	CASSTGTSKNIQYF	TGTGCCAGCAGTACCGGGACAAGCAAAAACATTCAGTACTTC
few	TRBV20-1	.	TRBJ1-1	CSARDSANTEAFF	TGCAGTGCTAGAGATTCGGCGAACACTGAAGCTTTCTTT
.	TRBV20-1	.	TRBJ1-5	CSARDLRGEDSNQPQHF	TGCAGTGCTAGAGATCTTCGAGGGGAGGATAGCAATCAGCCCCAGCATTTT
few	TRBV6-1	.	TRBJ1-5	CASSPGSVEHQPQHF	TGTGCCAGCAGTCCCGGGTCAGTCGAACATCAGCCCCAGCATTTT
many	TRBV12-3/TRBV12-4	.	TRBJ1-6	CASGDSSYNSPLHF	TGTGCCAGCGGTGATAGCTCCTATAATTCACCCCTCCACTTT
few	TRBV20-1	.	TRBJ1-2	CSASSGWNYGYTF	TGCAGTGCTAGCTCCGGGTGGAACTATGGCTACACCTTC
.	TRBV6-5	.	TRBJ2-3	CASSYYSARVSDTQYF	TGTGCCAGCAGTTACTATTCGGCAAGGGTCTCAGATACGCAGTATTTT
few	TRBV12-3/TRBV12-4	.	TRBJ1-4	CASSPGRAGGNEKLFF	TGTGCCAGCAGCCCGGGCAGGGCGGGTGGTAATGAAAAACTGTTTTTT
.	TRBV6-5	.	TRBJ1-4	CASSYSIARRGEKLFF	TGTGCCAGCAGTTACTCGATAGCAAGGCGGGGTGAAAAACTGTTTTTT
.	TRBV6-5	.	TRBJ2-4	CASSYSKGRTALAKNIQYF	TGTGCCAGCAGTTACTCGAAAGGACGCACAGCCCTAGCCAAAAACATTCAGTACTTC
few	TRBV12-3/TRBV12-4	TRBD1	TRBJ1-2	CATARGDSNYGYTF	TGTGCCACCGCCCGGGGGGACAGCAACTATGGCTACACCTTC
.	TRBV11-2	.	TRBJ2-3	CASSRGELGTDTQYF	TGTGCCAGCAGTAGGGGGGAATTGGGCACAGATACGCAGTATTTT
.	TRBV20-1	TRBD2	TRBJ2-7	CSASGRRTSLAEQYF	TGCAGTGCTAGCGGTAGGAGGACTAGCCTTGCCGAGCAGTACTTC
.	TRBV2	.	TRBJ2-3	CARSRGNTQYF	TGTGCCAGATCCAGGGGAAATACGCAGTATTTT
few	TRBV14	TRBD2	TRBJ2-1	CASSSYLSGKRREQFF	TGTGCCAGCAGCTCCTATCTTAGCGGGAAACGACGCGAGCAGTTCTTC
few	TRBV27	.	TRBJ2-7	CASSFSRPGNEQYF	TGTGCCAGCAGTTTTAGCCGACCTGGGAACGAGCAGTACTTC
few	TRBV5-1	.	TRBJ1-1	CASSFQGSRRNTEAFF	TGCGCCAGCAGCTTTCAGGGGTCCCGAAGGAACACTGAAGCTTTCTTT
many	TRBV12-3/TRBV12-4	TRBD1	TRBJ1-2	CASRPGQGNYGYTF	TGTGCCAGCAGGCCGGGACAGGGGAACTATGGCTACACCTTC